This T cell receptor beta chain was documented in a study of blood T cell repertoires in COVID-19. About the research overall: There were acute and convalescent COVID-19 samples, and they came from the United States, Italy and Spain. In each case, the material was cDNA or gDNA derived from T cells, B-cell-depleted T cells, or PBMCs.

Authors' methods: Reference gene primer amplification gave nucleated cell count estimates. The method was immunoSEQ multiplex PCR; TCRdb's version includes in-frame clones alone and lacks a portion of them. The DNA was the basis for D and trimming; V, J and clone size are from that table. The repertoire holds over 200,000 clones, with around four fifths as singletons. V gave up 0 bases and J gave up 0 bases, with 9 bases separating them. The CDR3 has 15 amino acids. Germline V gene data show CDR1 as SGHRS and CDR2 as YFSETQ. Sequences were obtained from peripheral blood. This chain connects TRBV5-1 to TRBJ1-1; the D gene is possibly TRBD1 (5 bases). This TCR was recovered from a man of 80 years or more with acute or convalescent COVID-19. CDR3 residues: CASSLGGSLNTEAFF. CDR3 coding DNA: TGCGCCAGCAGCTTGGGGGGCAGCTTGAACACTGAAGCTTTCTTT. Variable domain in full (rest from reference TRBV5-1 and TRBJ1-1): KAGVTQTPRYLIKTRGQQVTLSCSPISGHRSVSWYQQTPGQGLQFLFEYFSETQRNKGNFPGRFSGRQFSNSRSEMNVSTLELGDSALYLCASSLGGSLNTEAFFGQGTRLTVV.